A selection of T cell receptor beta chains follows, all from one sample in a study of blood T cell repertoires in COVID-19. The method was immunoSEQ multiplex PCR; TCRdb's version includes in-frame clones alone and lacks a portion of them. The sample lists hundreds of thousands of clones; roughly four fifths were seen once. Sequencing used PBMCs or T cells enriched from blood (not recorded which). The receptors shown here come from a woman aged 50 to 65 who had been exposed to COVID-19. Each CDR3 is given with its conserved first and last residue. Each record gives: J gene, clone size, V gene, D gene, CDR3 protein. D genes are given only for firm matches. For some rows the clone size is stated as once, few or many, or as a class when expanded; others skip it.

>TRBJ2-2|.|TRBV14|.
CASSLRAGYTGELFF
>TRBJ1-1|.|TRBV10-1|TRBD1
CASSPSGTGVRNTEAFF
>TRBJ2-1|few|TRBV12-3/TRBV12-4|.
CASSLETPFSVVF
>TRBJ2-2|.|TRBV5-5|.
CASRLRAGTGELFF
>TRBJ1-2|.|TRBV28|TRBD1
CASNPPGRQGANYGYTF
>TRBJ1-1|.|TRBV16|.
CASSSLKWGGEAFF
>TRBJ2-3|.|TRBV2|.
CASSQEVYSTDTQYF
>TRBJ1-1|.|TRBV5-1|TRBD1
CASKAPGQGYDTEAFF
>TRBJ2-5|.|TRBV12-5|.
CASGLGQGPLGETQYF
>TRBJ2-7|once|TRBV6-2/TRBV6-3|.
CASSSDSSYEQYF
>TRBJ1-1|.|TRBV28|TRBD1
CASSEVSGRGQGASNTEAFF
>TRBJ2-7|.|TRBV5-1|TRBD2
CASTPTSGNYEQYF
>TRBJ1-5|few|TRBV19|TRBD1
CASTSSGGDQPQHF
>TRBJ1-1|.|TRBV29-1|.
CSVESRLNTEAFF
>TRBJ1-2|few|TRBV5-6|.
CASTQQGTANYGYTF
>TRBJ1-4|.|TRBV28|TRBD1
CASRNRQGLLLGEKLFF
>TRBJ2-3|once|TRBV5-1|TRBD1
CASSLSGGWADTQYF
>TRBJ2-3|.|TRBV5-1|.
CASSLDPGGRNTQYF
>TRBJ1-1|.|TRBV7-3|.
CASSHLTNTEAFF
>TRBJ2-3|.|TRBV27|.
CASRRTDTQYF
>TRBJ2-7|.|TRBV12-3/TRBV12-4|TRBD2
CASSLAGGSLKYF
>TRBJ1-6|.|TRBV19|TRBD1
CASRRGQGTYNSPLHF
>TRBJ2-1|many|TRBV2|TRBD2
CASRDGGGGAVEQFF
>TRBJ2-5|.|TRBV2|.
CASSEGLKETQYF
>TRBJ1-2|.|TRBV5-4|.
CASSLEESRANYGYTF
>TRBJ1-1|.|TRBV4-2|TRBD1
CASRQQGASEAFF
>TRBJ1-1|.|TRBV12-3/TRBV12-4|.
CASKQGWNTEAFF
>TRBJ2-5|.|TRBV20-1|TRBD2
CSARGTSGAETQYF
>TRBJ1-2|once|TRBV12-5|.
CASGNLHAAGRLPNGYTF
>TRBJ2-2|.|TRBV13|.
CASSSQVPGELFF
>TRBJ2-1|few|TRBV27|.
CASSLSRGLNNEQFF
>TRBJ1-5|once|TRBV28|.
CASWAFPINQPQHF
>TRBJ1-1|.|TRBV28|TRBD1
CASSSYRGHTEAFF
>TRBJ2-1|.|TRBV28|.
CASLPIGQTYNEQFF
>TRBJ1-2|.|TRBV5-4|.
CASSQRHNYGYTF
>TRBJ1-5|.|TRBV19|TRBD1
CASSLTGTGQPQHF
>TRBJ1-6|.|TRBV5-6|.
CASSSPGDNSPLHF
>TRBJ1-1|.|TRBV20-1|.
CSASEGAFVGTEAFF
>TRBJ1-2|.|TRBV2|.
CASSEIRQGDYGYTF
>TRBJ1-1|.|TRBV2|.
CASSERGGQTEAFF
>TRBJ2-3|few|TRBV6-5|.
CASSMGQRQYF
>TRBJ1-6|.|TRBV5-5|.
CASSPIREETYNSPLHF
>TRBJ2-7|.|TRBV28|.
CASTRTWSYEQYF
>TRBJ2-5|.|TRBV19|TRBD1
CASSADRVEETQYF
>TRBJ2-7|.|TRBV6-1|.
CASSEWLKDSFSYEQYF
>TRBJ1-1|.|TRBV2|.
CASREGRRRDTEAFF
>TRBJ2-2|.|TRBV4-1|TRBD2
CASSQMRAGVTTGELFF
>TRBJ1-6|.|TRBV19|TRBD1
CASSLKGGGNSPLHF
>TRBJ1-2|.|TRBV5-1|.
CASSVIVPGLANYGYTF
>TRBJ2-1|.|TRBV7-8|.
CASSLARDSNNEQFF
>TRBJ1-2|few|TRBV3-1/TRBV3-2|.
CASSQVPARYGYTF
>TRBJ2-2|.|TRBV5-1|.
CASSVTRGWNTGELFF
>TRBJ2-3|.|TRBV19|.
CASTSGTDTQYF
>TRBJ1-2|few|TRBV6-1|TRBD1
CASSETRGNYGYTF
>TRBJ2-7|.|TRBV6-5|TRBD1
CASSRPTGDEQYF
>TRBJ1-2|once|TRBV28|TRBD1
CASRTGTGDGYTF
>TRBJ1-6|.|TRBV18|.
CASAPISYNSPLHF
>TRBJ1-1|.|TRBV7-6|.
CASSLGQNTEAFF
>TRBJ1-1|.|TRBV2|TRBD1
CASSYSRGQGEMTFF